The 10 T cell receptor beta chains below were found in one sample sequenced in a study of T cell responses to AZD1222 COVID-19 vaccine. The table came from immunoSEQ multiplex PCR; TCRdb's copy has only in-frame clones and leaves some out. The sample includes approximately 200,000 clones, more than 85% of them seen just once. The sample was peripheral blood, taken 28 days after the second AZD1222 dose. The receptors stem from an adult who received the AZD1222 COVID-19 vaccine.

V usage is TRBV28 and J usage is TRBJ2-5, with D possibly being TRBD2 (5 bases). Germline CDR1 MDHEN, CDR2 SYDVKM. V lost 5 bases and J lost 0, with 25 bases in between. The CDR3 consists of 19 residues. The CDR3 DNA reads as TGTGCCAGCAGTACAACTAAACTAGAGCGGAGGTGGGACCAAGAGACCCAGTACTTC. Translation gives CASSTTKLERRWDQETQYF.

The chain joins TRBV7-9 to TRBJ2-5, with TRBD2 matching 10 bases. Germline V gene lookup returns CDR1 SEHNR and CDR2 FQNEAQ (reference sequence). This CDR3 has 18 residues. V lost 0 bases to trimming and J lost 2 bases; unmatched junction nucleotides: 9. CDR3 bases: TGTGCCAGCAGCTTAGCTTCTCGTAGCGGGAGGTCACAAGAGACCCAGTACTTC. Its protein is CASSLASRSGRSQETQYF.

V and J are TRBV28 and TRBJ2-3, with 7 bases identical to TRBD2. The CDR3 is made up of 15 amino acids. Germline CDR1 and CDR2: MDHEN and SYDVKM. V shed 5 bases, J shed 2 bases, and the junction held 7 bases outside the gene matches. The CDR3 DNA follows: TGTGCCAGCAGTACCGTTAGCGGGTTCACAGATACGCAGTATTTT. Its protein product is CASSTVSGFTDTQYF.

The chain carries TRBV28 and TRBJ2-1; TRBD2 matches at 15 bases. The V gene's germline CDR1 is MDHEN and CDR2 SYDVKM. The CDR3 sequence is 15 residues long. V was pared by 6 bases and J by 6 bases, with 3 bases of the junction left unmatched. The DNA for the CDR3 is TGTGCCAGCAGAAAGGGACTAGCGGGGGGCAATGAGCAGTTCTTC. Amino acid sequence: CASRKGLAGGNEQFF.

The rearrangement links TRBV30 to TRBJ2-3; TRBD1 matches at 8 bases. CDR1 is GTSNPN and CDR2 is SVGIG in the germline V gene (reference sequence). V was clipped by 7 bases and J by 6 bases; unmatched bases: 6. The CDR3 has 12 residues. DNA of the CDR3: TGTGCCTCGACAGGGGCGTATGATACGCAGTATTTT. It is translated as CASTGAYDTQYF.

The V call is TRBV11-3, the J call TRBJ2-2; D not resolved. This CDR3 is built from 11 residues. Germline lookup yields CDR1 SGHNT and CDR2 YENEEA. Trimming took off 7 bases at V and 8 bases at J, with 8 bases between the two ends. CDR3 in DNA: TGTGCCAGCAAAATTGGTGGGGAGCTGTTTTTT. Protein sequence: CASKIGGELFF.

This clone is a singleton in its sample. The chain recombines TRBV24-1 with TRBJ2-1; perhaps TRBD1 as D (5 bases). The CDR3 sequence is 16 residues long. With 5 bases removed from V and 0 bases from J, the gap between germline ends came to 13 bases. Germline lookup yields CDR1 KGHDR and CDR2 SFDVKD. CDR3 sequence (DNA): TGTGCCACCAGTGGCAGACAGAGGAGCTCCTACAATGAGCAGTTCTTC. As protein: CATSGRQRSSYNEQFF.

This chain links TRBV6-5 with TRBJ1-6, with D possibly TRBD1 on 6 matching bases. The CDR3 consists of 14 residues. Germline CDR1 and CDR2: MNHEY and SVGAGI. Between the trimmed V and J ends, which lost 6 bases and 8 bases, there was a span of 14 bases. Here the CDR3 DNA reads TGTGCCAGCAGGAACAGGGTGATGGATTCACCCCTCCACTTT. Translating gives CASRNRVMDSPLHF.

The rearrangement joins TRBV3-1 (or the pseudogene TRBV3-2) to TRBJ1-6; 7 bases fit TRBD1. There are 17 residues in the CDR3. The germline V gene encodes CDR1 LGHDT and CDR2 YNNKEL (reference sequence). Trimming took 1 base from V and 8 from J; bases not matched to a gene: 11. In DNA, the CDR3 is TGTGCCAGCAGCCAAGGGCGAGGGACAGTCGGCGATTCACCCCTCCACTTT. Its protein product is CASSQGRGTVGDSPLHF.

This clone was recorded a few times. V is TRBV2 and J is TRBJ1-2, with TRBD1 identical over 12 bases. Trimming removed 7 bases from V and 4 bases from J; junction bases left unmatched: 4. The CDR3 is 14 amino acids. Germline CDR1 SNHLY, CDR2 FYNNEI. As DNA, the CDR3 is TGTGCCAGCACGGGACAGGGGGCGAGCTATGGCTACACCTTC. This codes for CASTGQGASYGYTF.